What follows are 21 T cell receptor beta chains derived from one specimen sequenced in a study of cytomegalovirus exposure and HLA in healthy donors. It was with 60 Vbeta and 13 Jbeta primers that the PCR ran. Clones were read by immunoSEQ multiplex PCR, and TCRdb kept only the in-frame ones, dropping some. This sample has 78,000 or so clones, with around 60% found just once. Sequenced input: PBMCs. The source of these receptors is a male donor in good health and CMV-seropositive.

This clone has just a few counts. The chain has TRBV5-5 and TRBJ1-4; TRBD1 agrees at 11 bases. Germline lookup yields CDR1 SGHKS and CDR2 YYEKEE (reference sequence). The CDR3 runs to 14 residues. The V gene end was trimmed by 4 bases and the J gene end by 12 bases; junction bases not matched to a gene: 8. CDR3 in DNA: TGTGCCAGCAGCCTAGGGACAGGGGGGCCAGAACTGTTTTTT. Translated: CASSLGTGGPELFF.

This chain joins TRBV28 and TRBJ1-3; TRBD1 aligns across 8 bases. The ends lost 5 bases at V and 0 bases at J; junction bases unmatched: 6. The CDR3 is 16 residues long. Germline V gene data show CDR1 as MDHEN and CDR2 as SYDVKM. The CDR3 protein is CASSPGDRSSGNTIYF. For the CDR3, the DNA is TGTGCCAGCAGTCCCGGGGACAGGAGCTCTGGAAACACCATATATTTT.

CDR3: CASSKGAEGTDTQYF. CDR3 nucleotides: TGTGCCAGTTCAAAGGGGGCGGAGGGCACAGATACGCAGTATTTT. The genes are TRBV2 and TRBJ2-3, with 7 bases lining up with TRBD1. The J segment lost 1 base and the V segment lost 9 bases, leaving 10 bases of the junction unmatched. The CDR3 runs to 15 residues. Germline CDR1 and CDR2: SNHLY and FYNNEI. The full variable domain, in which reference TRBV2 and TRBJ2-3 provide the parts outside the CDR3, is EPEVTQTPSHQVTQMGQEVILRCVPISNHLYFYWYRQILGQKVEFLVSFYNNEISEKSEIFDDQFSVERPDGSNFTLKIRSTKLEDSAMYFCASSKGAEGTDTQYFGPGTRLTVL.

The rearrangement uses TRBV28 and TRBJ1-2; D unclear. The CDR3 length is 14 residues. Germline V gene data show CDR1 as MDHEN and CDR2 as SYDVKM. The V end was cut by 4 bases, the J end by 1 base, with 10 bases between. CDR3 protein: CASSSPGDNYGYTF. The CDR3 nucleotides are TGTGCCAGCAGTTCCCCGGGAGATAACTATGGCTACACCTTC.

V is TRBV27 and J is TRBJ1-1; a weak D match, TRBD1 (5 bases). Trimming stripped 5 bases from V and 3 bases from J, with 13 bases between. The germline V gene has CDR1 MNHEY and CDR2 SMNVEV (reference sequence). CDR3 length equals 14 residues. In DNA, the CDR3 is TGTGCCAGCAGTCTCGGAGGGGCAGACACTGAAGCTTTCTTT. Amino acid sequence: CASSLGGADTEAFF.

This chain uses TRBV20-1 with TRBJ2-1, with no clear D. Germline values: CDR1 DFQATT, CDR2 SNEGSKA (reference sequence). The CDR3 sequence is 8 residues long. Trimming removed 6 bases from V and 11 bases from J, with 5 bases in between. This chain's CDR3 is CSAFQQFF. CDR3 nucleotides: TGCAGTGCCTTTCAGCAGTTCTTC.

This clone was counted only a few times. The chain employs TRBV5-1 and TRBJ2-7, with TRBD2 matching 11 bases. Germline lookup yields CDR1 SGHRS and CDR2 YFSETQ. The CDR3 covers 16 residues. After removal of 3 bases from V and 2 bases from J, the junction contained 7 bases not matched to a gene. The CDR3 region has the DNA TGCGCCAGCAGCTCCGAGACTAGCGGGATAACCTACGAGCAGTACTTC. This encodes CASSSETSGITYEQYF.

CDR3 region: CASSLTIEPSSYEQYF. Here the CDR3 DNA reads TGTGCCAGCAGCCTAACTATCGAGCCAAGCTCCTACGAGCAGTACTTC. The rearrangement uses TRBV7-6 and TRBJ2-7; no definite D call. Germline-derived CDR1 and CDR2 are SGHVS and FNYEAQ. V dropped 5 bases and J dropped 0 bases, with 17 bases sitting between them. The CDR3 sequence is 16 residues long.

This clone has just a few counts. The chain employs TRBV7-2 and TRBJ2-4, with D perhaps matching TRBD2 (7 bases). V lost 8 bases, J lost 7 bases, and 21 bases lay in between. The germline V gene has CDR1 SGHTA and CDR2 FQGNSA. The CDR3 is 15 residues long. The CDR3 loop is CASSTGRDPRNIQYF. The CDR3 coding sequence is TGTGCCAGCTCCACAGGGAGGGACCCAAGGAACATTCAGTACTTC.

The chain uses TRBV6-6 and TRBJ2-5; 13 positions agree with TRBD2. The J call is doubtful: the DNA matches TRBJ2-7 better. CDR1 is MNHNY, CDR2 SVGAGI, per germline (reference sequence). This CDR3 is built from 15 residues. As DNA, the CDR3 is TGTGCCAGCATCTCTACTAGCGGGAGGGCCTACGAGCAGTACTTC. The encoded protein is CASISTSGRAYEQYF.

This clone appeared once. The rearrangement uses TRBV28 and TRBJ1-5, with D perhaps matching TRBD1 (5 bases). Germline V lookup: CDR1 MDHEN, CDR2 SYDVKM. The CDR3 spans 11 residues. The V end was cut by 8 bases, the J end by 4 bases, with 6 bases between. In DNA form, the CDR3 reads TGTGCCAGCGGGGGGAATCAGCCCCAGCATTTT. This encodes CASGGNQPQHF.

The chain has TRBV7-8 and TRBJ1-4; D not resolved. The CDR3 is 15 residues long. V lost 3 bases and J lost 4, with 12 bases in between. Germline CDR1 reads SGHVS; CDR2 reads FQNEAQ. CDR3 sequence: CASSFFTAVNEKLFF. The CDR3 coding sequence is TGTGCCAGCAGCTTTTTCACGGCGGTTAATGAAAAACTGTTTTTT.

This chain links TRBV15 with TRBJ2-7; tentative D call: TRBD1 (6 bases). The length of the CDR3 is 13 residues. V lost 3 bases, J lost 6 bases, and 12 bases lay in between. In germline, CDR1 is LNHNV, CDR2 YYDKDF (reference sequence). The DNA of the CDR3 is TGTGCCACCAGCAGTACAGGGATAGGCGAGCAGTACTTC. Its translation: CATSSTGIGEQYF.

The rearrangement joins TRBV9 to TRBJ2-1; the match to TRBD2 covers 13 bases. Losses at the gene ends were 4 bases for V and 9 bases for J; bases not matched to a gene: 10. The germline gives CDR1 SGDLS, CDR2 YYNGEE. The CDR3 covers 16 residues. CDR3 sequence: CASSLPSGTSGIEQFF. For the CDR3, the DNA is TGTGCCAGCAGCCTCCCTTCCGGGACTAGCGGGATTGAGCAGTTCTTC.

The CDR3 nucleotides read TGTGCCAGCAGCCAAGATAGGGAGGGCAGGTGGTACATTCAGTACTTC. Encoded protein: CASSQDREGRWYIQYF. V and J are TRBV4-2 and TRBJ2-4, with 7 bases identical to TRBD2. Unmatched junction bases numbered 10, after V lost 0 bases and J lost 8 bases. Per the germline V gene, CDR1 is LGHNA and CDR2 is YNFKEQ. The CDR3 spans 16 residues.

The genes are TRBV6-5 and TRBJ1-2; 9 bases align to TRBD1. The germline V gene encodes CDR1 MNHEY and CDR2 SVGAGI. The CDR3 is 13 residues long. V was clipped by 5 bases and J by 2 bases; unmatched bases: 0. The DNA for the CDR3 is TGTGCCAGCAGTGGGACAGGGAACTATGGCTACACCTTC. It encodes CASSGTGNYGYTF.

The rearrangement uses TRBV18 and TRBJ2-7; 14 bases line up with TRBD2. The length of the CDR3 is 15 residues. Trimming removed 2 bases from V and 4 bases from J; junction bases left unmatched: 1. Germline V gives CDR1 KGHSH, CDR2 LQKENI. The CDR3 region is CASSPGTSGGYEQYF. The CDR3 DNA reads as TGTGCCAGCTCACCAGGGACTAGCGGGGGTTACGAGCAGTACTTC.

The chain links TRBV4-3 to TRBJ2-1; D might be TRBD2 (5 bases). Per germline, CDR1 LGHNA and CDR2 YSLEER. This CDR3 is 12 amino acids long. With 3 bases removed from V and 9 bases from J, the gap between germline ends came to 9 bases. The CDR3, as DNA: TGCGCCAGCAGCCATGGACTTGGTGAGCAGTTCTTC. Amino acid sequence: CASSHGLGEQFF.

The V call is TRBV15, the J call TRBJ1-5; D gene unclear. Trimming removed 4 bases at V and 3 bases at J, with 10 bases between. CDR3 length equals 14 residues. Germline V gene sequence: CDR1 LNHNV, CDR2 YYDKDF (reference sequence). The CDR3 coding sequence is TGTGCCACCAGCACTGGACTTCTCAATCAGCCCCAGCATTTT. Translating gives CATSTGLLNQPQHF.

The chain joins TRBV5-5 to TRBJ1-5, with D tentatively TRBD1 (6 bases). In germline, CDR1 is SGHKS, CDR2 YYEKEE (reference sequence). V lost 0 bases, J lost 1 base, and 11 bases lay in between. The CDR3 sequence is 16 residues long. CDR3 DNA sequence: TGTGCCAGCAGCTTGGGCTCAGGGGCGAGCAATCAGCCCCAGCATTTT. Translating it yields CASSLGSGASNQPQHF.

The chain links TRBV19 to TRBJ2-3; the match to TRBD2 covers 12 bases. V dropped 0 bases and J dropped 2; count of bases not matched to a gene: 6. CDR3 length equals 18 residues. Germline loops: CDR1 LNHDA, CDR2 SQIVND (reference sequence). The CDR3: CASSIDRTSGTTTDTQYF. The CDR3 DNA is TGTGCCAGTAGTATAGATCGGACTAGCGGGACTACCACAGATACGCAGTATTTT. The full variable domain, rest sourced from reference TRBV19 and TRBJ2-3, is DGGITQSPKYLFRKEGQNVTLSCEQNLNHDAMYWYRQDPGQGLRLIYYSQIVNDFQKGDIAEGYSVSREKKESFPLTVTSAQKNPTAFYLCASSIDRTSGTTTDTQYFGPGTRLTVL.